The sequence of this T cell receptor (beta chain) was determined in a study of T-cell reconstitution after alpha-beta-depleted transplantation in children. Points from the study as a whole: Newly generated T cells supplied most T-cell counts and diversity one year post-transplant. Recipient T cells and thymic progenitors that survived gave rise to the high TCRbeta diversity observed at day 60 in some patients. Roughly two months post-transplant, alpha-beta T cells reportedly originated from several hundred graft clones that had expanded.

Comment on this clonotype: Antigen specificity is unknown.

V was clipped by 7 bases and J by 5 bases; unmatched bases: 7. CDR3 size: 13 residues. Germline assignment: CDR1 DFQATT and CDR2 SNEGSKA (reference sequence). A library of TCRbeta sequences, prepared with unique molecular identifiers, was generated. Each CDR3 protein gets one entry after TCRdb re-called the PCR reads with MiXCR. Found here are 600,000 to 800,000 distinct CDR3 sequences, under 15% of them singletons; the top ten hold 0.79%. The clonotype originates from a girl aged 2 to 9 with congenital amegakaryocytic thrombocytopenia, due to receive a stem cell transplant. The sequencing used PBMCs, collected before TCRalphabeta/CD19-depleted stem cell transplant. This chain uses TRBV20-1 with TRBJ2-1; the match to TRBD2 covers 8 bases. CDR3 in amino acids: CSGIAGRDNEQFF. CDR3 in DNA: TGCAGTGGGATCGCCGGGAGGGACAATGAGCAGTTCTTC.